A single T cell receptor beta chain is shown here with its context. This record comes from a study of shared clonotypes between healthy human individuals. Profiled with immunoSEQ multiplex PCR; TCRdb holds only in-frame clones, not every one. The sample has 2.3 million or so clones; just over 90% are singletons. CDR3 size: 17 residues. Trimming removed 1 base from V and 4 bases from J, with 17 bases in between. Germline V gene data show CDR1 as SEHNR and CDR2 as FQNEAQ (reference sequence). The origin of this receptor is a man between 18 and 35 years old in good health. Some clones in this sample may be carry-over from other donors' samples. Sequenced material: naive CD4+ T cells from PBMCs. Subset indicated: CD45RA+ positively selected. This chain uses TRBV7-9 with TRBJ1-5; a weak D match, TRBD1 (5 bases). The CDR3 region is CASSLGLPGYRNQPQHF. The CDR3 region has the DNA TGTGCCAGCAGCTTAGGACTCCCAGGGTATCGTAATCAGCCCCAGCATTTT.